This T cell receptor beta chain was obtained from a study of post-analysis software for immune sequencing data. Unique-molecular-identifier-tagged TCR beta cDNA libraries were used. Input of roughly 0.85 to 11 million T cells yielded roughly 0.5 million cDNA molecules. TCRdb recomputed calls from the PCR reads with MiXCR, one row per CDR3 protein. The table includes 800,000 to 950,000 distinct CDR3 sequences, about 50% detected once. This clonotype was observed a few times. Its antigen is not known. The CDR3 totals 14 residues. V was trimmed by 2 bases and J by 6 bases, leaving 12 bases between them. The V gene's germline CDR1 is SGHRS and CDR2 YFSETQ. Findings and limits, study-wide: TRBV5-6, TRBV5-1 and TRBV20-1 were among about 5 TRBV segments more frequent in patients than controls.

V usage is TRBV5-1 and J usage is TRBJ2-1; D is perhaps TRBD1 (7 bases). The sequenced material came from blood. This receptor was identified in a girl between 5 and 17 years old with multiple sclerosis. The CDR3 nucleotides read TGCGCCAGCAGCTTTCAGGGGGGTCTCAATGAGCAGTTCTTC. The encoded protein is CASSFQGGLNEQFF.